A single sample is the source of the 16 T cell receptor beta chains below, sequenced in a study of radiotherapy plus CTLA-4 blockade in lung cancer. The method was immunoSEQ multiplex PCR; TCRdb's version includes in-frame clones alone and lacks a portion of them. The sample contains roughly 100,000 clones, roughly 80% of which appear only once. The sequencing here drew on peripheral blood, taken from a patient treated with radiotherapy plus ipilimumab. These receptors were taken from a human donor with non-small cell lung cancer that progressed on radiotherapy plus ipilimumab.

The CDR3 bases are TGTGCCAGCAGCCTACGGGACAGGGTAGGAAACACCATATATTTT. Protein product: CASSLRDRVGNTIYF. The chain carries TRBV11-2 and TRBJ1-3; the match to TRBD1 covers 9 bases. This CDR3 contains 15 residues. Losses at the gene ends were 5 bases for V and 4 bases for J; bases not matched to a gene: 6. CDR1 and CDR2 (germline): SGHAT, FQNNGV.

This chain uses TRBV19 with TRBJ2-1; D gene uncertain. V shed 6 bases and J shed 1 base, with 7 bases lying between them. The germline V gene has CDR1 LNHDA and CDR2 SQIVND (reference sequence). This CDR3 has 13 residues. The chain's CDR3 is CASRPASYNEQFF. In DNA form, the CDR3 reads TGTGCCAGTAGACCCGCGTCCTACAATGAGCAGTTCTTC.

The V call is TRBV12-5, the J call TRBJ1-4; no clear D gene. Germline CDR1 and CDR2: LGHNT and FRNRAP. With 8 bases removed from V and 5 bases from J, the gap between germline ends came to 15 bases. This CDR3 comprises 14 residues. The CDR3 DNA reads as TGTGCTAGTTCCCGGATAACCGGGAATGAAAAACTGTTTTTT. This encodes CASSRITGNEKLFF. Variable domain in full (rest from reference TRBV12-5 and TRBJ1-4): DARVTQTPRHKVTEMGQEVTMRCQPILGHNTVFWYRQTMMQGLELLAYFRNRAPLDDSGMPKDRFSAEMPDATLATLKIQPSEPRDSAVYFCASSRITGNEKLFFGSGTQLSVL.

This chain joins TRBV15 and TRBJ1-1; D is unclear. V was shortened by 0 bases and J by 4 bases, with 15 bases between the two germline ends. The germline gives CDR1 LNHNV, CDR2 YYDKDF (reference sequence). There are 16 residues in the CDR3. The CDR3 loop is CATSRDKVGPGTEAFF. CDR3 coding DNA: TGTGCCACCAGCAGAGATAAGGTAGGGCCGGGCACTGAAGCTTTCTTT.

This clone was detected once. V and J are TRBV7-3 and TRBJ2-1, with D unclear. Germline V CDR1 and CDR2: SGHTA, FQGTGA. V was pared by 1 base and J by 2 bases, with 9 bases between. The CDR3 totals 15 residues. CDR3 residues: CASSLRGSAYNEQFF. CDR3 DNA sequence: TGTGCCAGCAGCTTAAGGGGTTCGGCCTACAATGAGCAGTTCTTC.

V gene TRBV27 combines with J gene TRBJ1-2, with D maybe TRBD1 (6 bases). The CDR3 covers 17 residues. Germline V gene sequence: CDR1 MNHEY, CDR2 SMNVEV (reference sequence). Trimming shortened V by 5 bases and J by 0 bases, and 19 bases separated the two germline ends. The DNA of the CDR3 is TGTGCCAGCAGTACACTACGATTACAGGGCACTAACTATGGCTACACCTTC. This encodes CASSTLRLQGTNYGYTF.

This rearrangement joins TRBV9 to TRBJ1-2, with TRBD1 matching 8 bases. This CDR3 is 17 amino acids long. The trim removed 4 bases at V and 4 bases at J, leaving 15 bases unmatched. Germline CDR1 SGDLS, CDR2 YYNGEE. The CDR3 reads CASSQKPGGGLGYGYTF. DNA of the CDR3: TGTGCCAGCAGCCAGAAACCAGGGGGCGGGCTAGGCTATGGCTACACCTTC.

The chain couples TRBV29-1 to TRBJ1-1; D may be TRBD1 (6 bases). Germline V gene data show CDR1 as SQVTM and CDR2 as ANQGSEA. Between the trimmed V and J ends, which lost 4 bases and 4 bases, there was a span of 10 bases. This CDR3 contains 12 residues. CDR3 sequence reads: CSVVQGSTEAFF. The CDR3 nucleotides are TGCAGCGTTGTGCAGGGGAGCACTGAAGCTTTCTTT.

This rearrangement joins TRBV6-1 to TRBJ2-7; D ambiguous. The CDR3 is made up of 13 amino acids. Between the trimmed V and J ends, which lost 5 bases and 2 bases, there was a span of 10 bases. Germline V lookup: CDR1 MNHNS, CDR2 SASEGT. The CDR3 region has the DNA TGTGCCAGCAGTCCCCGGCTCCCCTACGAGCAGTACGTC. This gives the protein CASSPRLPYEQYV.

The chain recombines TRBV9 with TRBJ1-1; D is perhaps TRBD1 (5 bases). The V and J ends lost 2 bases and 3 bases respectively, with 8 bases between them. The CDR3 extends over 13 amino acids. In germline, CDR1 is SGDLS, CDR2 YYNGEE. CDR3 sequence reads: CASSVGGDTEAFF. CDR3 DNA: TGTGCCAGCAGCGTTGGGGGGGACACTGAAGCTTTCTTT.

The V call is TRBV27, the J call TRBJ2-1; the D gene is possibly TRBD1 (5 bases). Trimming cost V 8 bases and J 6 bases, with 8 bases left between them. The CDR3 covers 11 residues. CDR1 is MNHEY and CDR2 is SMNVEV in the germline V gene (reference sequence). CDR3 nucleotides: TGTGCCAGCTACACAGGCAATGAGCAGTTCTTC. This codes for CASYTGNEQFF.

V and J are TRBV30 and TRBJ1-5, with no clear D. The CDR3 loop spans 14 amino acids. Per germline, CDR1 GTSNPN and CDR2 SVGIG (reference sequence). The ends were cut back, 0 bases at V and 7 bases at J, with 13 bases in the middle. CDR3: CAWSVNPQNQPQHF. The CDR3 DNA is TGTGCCTGGAGTGTAAATCCTCAGAACCAGCCCCAGCATTTT.

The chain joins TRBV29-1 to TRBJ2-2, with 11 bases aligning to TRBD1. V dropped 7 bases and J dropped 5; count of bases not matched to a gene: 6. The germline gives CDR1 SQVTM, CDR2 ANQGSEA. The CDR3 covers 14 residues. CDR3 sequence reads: CSGGTGGWTGELFF. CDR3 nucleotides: TGCAGCGGAGGGACAGGGGGTTGGACCGGGGAGCTGTTTTTT.

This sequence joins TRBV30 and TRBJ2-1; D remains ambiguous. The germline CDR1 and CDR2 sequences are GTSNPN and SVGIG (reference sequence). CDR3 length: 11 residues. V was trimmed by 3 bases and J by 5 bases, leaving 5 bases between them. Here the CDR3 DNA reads TGTGCCTGGAGCAAAGACAATGAGCAGTTCTTC. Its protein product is CAWSKDNEQFF.

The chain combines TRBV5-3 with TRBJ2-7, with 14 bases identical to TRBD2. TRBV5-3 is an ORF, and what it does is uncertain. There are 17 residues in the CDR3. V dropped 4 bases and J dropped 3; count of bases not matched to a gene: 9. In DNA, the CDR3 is TGTGCCAGAAGCCCTAGGACTAGCGGGAGGAGACTCTACGAGCAGTACGTC. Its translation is CARSPRTSGRRLYEQYV.

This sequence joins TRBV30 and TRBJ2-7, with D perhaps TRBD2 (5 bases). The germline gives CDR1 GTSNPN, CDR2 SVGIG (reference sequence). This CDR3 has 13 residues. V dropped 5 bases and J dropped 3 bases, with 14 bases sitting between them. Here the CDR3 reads CAWGPSRVYEQYF. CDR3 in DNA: TGTGCCTGGGGCCCTAGCAGAGTCTACGAGCAGTACTTC.